A selection of T cell receptor beta chains follows, all from one sample in a study of cytomegalovirus exposure and HLA in healthy donors. Using immunoSEQ multiplex PCR, the repertoire was profiled, and TCRdb retains in-frame clones only, with some absent. This table holds fewer than 200,000 clones, more than 75% found once. The sequenced sample was PBMCs. These TCRs come from a man younger than 40 in good health and CMV-seropositive. Each CDR3 is given with its conserved first and last residue. The D gene is left open where the match is weak. Clone size is given for some rows only: seen once, a few or many times, or a class if the clone is expanded.

CASSPEGIAGQFF TGTGCCAGCAGCCCCGAGGGGATAGCTGGGCAGTTCTTC - TRBJ2-1 13 TRBV7-9 -
CASSEARYEQYF TGTGCCAGCAGCGAGGCACGGTACGAGCAGTACTTC - TRBJ2-7 12 TRBV7-9 -
CASSDRKASGGLHEQFF TGTGCCAGCAGTGATCGGAAAGCGAGCGGGGGGCTACATGAGCAGTTCTTC - TRBJ2-1 17 TRBV6-1 TRBD2
CASSPQRGENQPQHF TGTGCCAGCTCACCACAGAGGGGTGAGAATCAGCCCCAGCATTTT few TRBJ1-5 15 TRBV18 -
CASSQGTGLNTEAFF TGTGCCAGCAGCCAAGGGACAGGGCTGAACACTGAAGCTTTCTTT - TRBJ1-1 15 TRBV6-1 TRBD1
CASTSWQAASEQYF TGTGCCAGCACTTCCTGGCAGGCGGCGTCCGAGCAGTACTTC once TRBJ2-7 14 TRBV2 -
CAISEFGTDEAFF TGTGCCATCAGTGAGTTCGGGACGGACGAAGCTTTCTTT - TRBJ1-1 13 TRBV10-3 -
CASSEVTIQYF TGTGCCAGCAGTGAAGTGACAATTCAGTACTTC - TRBJ2-4 11 TRBV6-1 -
CASSLGQGTGYGYTF TGTGCCAGCAGCTTAGGACAGGGGACGGGCTATGGCTACACCTTC - TRBJ1-2 15 TRBV13 TRBD1
CSAGSSGRKETQYF TGCAGCGCCGGGAGTAGCGGGAGAAAAGAGACCCAGTACTTC - TRBJ2-5 14 TRBV29-1 TRBD2
CATSRDPGVRADTQYF TGTGCCACCAGCAGAGATCCCGGGGTTCGGGCAGATACGCAGTATTTT - TRBJ2-3 16 TRBV15 -
CASGITEGNGYTF TGTGCCAGCGGTATAACGGAGGGGAATGGCTACACCTTC - TRBJ1-2 13 TRBV2 -
CASSLAPGQGLIYGYTF TGTGCCAGCAGCTTAGCCCCGGGACAGGGCCTTATCTATGGCTACACCTTC - TRBJ1-2 17 TRBV7-6 TRBD1
CASSLEGAGANVLTF TGTGCCAGCAGCTTAGAGGGGGCTGGGGCCAACGTCCTGACTTTC - TRBJ2-6 15 TRBV11-3 -
CASSEEGQGGYEQYF TGTGCCAGCAGTGAAGAGGGACAGGGTGGGTACGAGCAGTACTTC - TRBJ2-7 15 TRBV2 TRBD1
CASSQDRGSNSPLHF TGCGCCAGCAGCCAAGATCGTGGCAGCAATTCACCCCTCCACTTT - TRBJ1-6 15 TRBV4-3 -
CASRRDSEKLFF TGCGCCAGCCGGAGGGACAGTGAAAAACTGTTTTTT - TRBJ1-4 12 TRBV5-1 TRBD1
CAWGGPIATNEKLFF TGTGCCTGGGGAGGGCCCATTGCAACTAATGAAAAACTGTTTTTT - TRBJ1-4 15 TRBV30 -
CASSQEASYGYTF TGCGCCAGCAGCCAAGAAGCGAGCTATGGCTACACCTTC - TRBJ1-2 13 TRBV4-1 -
CASSLRPGGPYEQYF TGTGCCAGCAGCTTAAGGCCCGGGGGGCCCTACGAGCAGTACTTC - TRBJ2-7 15 TRBV7-3 -
CASAGGSGNTIYF TGTGCTAGTGCCGGGGGCTCCGGAAACACCATATATTTT - TRBJ1-3 13 TRBV12-5 -
CASSDPEDRLNYGYTF TGTGCCAGCAGCGACCCGGAGGACCGTCTTAACTATGGCTACACCTTC - TRBJ1-2 16 TRBV2 -
CASSVLAGNTGELFF TGTGCCAGCAGCGTGTTGGCAGGGAATACCGGGGAGCTGTTTTTT - TRBJ2-2 15 TRBV9 -
CASSQLSRVGPQHF TGCGCCAGCAGCCAACTTTCCCGGGTTGGGCCCCAGCATTTT - TRBJ1-5 14 TRBV4-1 -
CASSFGAANYGYTF TGTGCCAGCAGCTTCGGGGCAGCCAACTATGGCTACACCTTC - TRBJ1-2 14 TRBV7-9 -
CASSPSTGANQPQHF TGTGCCAGCAGCCCATCTACAGGGGCCAATCAGCCCCAGCATTTT - TRBJ1-5 15 TRBV6-1 TRBD1
CASTPGGENTEAFF TGTGCCAGCACGCCAGGGGGGGAGAACACTGAAGCTTTCTTT - TRBJ1-1 14 TRBV28 TRBD1